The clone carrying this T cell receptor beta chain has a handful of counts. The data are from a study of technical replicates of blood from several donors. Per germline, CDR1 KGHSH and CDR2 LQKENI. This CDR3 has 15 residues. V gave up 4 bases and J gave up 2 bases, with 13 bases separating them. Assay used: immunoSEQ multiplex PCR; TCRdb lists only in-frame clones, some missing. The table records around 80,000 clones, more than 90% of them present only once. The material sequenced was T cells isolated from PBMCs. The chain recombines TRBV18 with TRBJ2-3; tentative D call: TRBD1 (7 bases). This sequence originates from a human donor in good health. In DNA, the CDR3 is TGTGCCAGCTCACTTCAGGGGGACTCCACAGATACGCAGTATTTT. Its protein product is CASSLQGDSTDTQYF.